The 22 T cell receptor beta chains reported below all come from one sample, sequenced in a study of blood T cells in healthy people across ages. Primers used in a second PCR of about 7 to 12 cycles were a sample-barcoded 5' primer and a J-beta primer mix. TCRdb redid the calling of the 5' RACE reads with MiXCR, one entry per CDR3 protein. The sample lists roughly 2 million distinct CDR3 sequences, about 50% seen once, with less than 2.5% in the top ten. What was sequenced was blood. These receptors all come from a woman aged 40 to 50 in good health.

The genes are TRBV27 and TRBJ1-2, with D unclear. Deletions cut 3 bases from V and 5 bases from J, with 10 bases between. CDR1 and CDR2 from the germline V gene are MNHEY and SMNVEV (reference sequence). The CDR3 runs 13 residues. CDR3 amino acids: CASSLRPTYGYTF. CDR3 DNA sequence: TGTGCCAGCAGTTTGCGCCCCACGTATGGCTACACCTTC.

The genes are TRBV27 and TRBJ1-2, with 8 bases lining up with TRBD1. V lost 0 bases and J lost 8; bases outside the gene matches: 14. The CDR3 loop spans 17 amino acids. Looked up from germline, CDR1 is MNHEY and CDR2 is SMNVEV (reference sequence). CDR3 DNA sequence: TGTGCCAGCAGTTTATCCGCTGGACAGGGAAGGGTTGACGGCTACACCTTC. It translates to CASSLSAGQGRVDGYTF.

In DNA form, the CDR3 reads TGTGCCAGCAGCACCAGGACAGCCCCTACCTACGAGCAGTACTTC. Translated: CASSTRTAPTYEQYF. The chain uses TRBV7-9 and TRBJ2-7; possibly TRBD1 for D (6 bases). V lost 5 bases and J 2 bases, leaving 16 bases between the germline ends. Germline V gives CDR1 SEHNR, CDR2 FQNEAQ (reference sequence). The CDR3 is 15 amino acids.

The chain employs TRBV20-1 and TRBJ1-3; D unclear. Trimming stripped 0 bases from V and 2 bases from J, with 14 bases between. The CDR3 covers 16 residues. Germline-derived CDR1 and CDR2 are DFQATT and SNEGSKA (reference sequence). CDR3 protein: CSAREKGQAPGNTIYF. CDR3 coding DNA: TGCAGTGCTAGAGAAAAGGGCCAGGCGCCTGGAAACACCATATATTTT.

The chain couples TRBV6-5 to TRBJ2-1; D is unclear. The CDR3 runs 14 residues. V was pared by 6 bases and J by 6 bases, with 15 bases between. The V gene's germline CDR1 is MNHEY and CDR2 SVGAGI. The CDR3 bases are TGTGCCAGCAGCCCGATAGGGTCCGGCAATGAGCAGTTCTTC. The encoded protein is CASSPIGSGNEQFF.

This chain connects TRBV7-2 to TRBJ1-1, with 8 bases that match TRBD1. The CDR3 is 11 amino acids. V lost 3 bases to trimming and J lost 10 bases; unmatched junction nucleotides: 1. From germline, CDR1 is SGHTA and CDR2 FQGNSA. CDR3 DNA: TGTGCCAGCAGCTTGGACAGGGTAGCTTTCTTT. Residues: CASSLDRVAFF.

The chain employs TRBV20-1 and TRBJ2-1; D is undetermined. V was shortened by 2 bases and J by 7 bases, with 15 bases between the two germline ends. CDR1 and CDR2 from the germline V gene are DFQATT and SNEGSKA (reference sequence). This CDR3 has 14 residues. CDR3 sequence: CSARYGKGGNEQFF. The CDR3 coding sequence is TGCAGTGCTAGATATGGAAAAGGTGGGAATGAGCAGTTCTTC.

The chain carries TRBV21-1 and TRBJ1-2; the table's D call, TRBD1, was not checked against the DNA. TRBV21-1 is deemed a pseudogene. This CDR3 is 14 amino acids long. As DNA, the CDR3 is TGTGCCAGCGGGTGGCGGGGCCATAACTATGGCTACACCTTC. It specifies CASGWRGHNYGYTF.

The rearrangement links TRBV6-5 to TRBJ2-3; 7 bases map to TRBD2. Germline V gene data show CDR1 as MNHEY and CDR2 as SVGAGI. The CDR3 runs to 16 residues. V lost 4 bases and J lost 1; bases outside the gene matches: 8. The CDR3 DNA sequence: TGTGCCAGCAGTTGGGACCTGGCGGGAGGCACAGATACGCAGTATTTT. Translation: CASSWDLAGGTDTQYF.

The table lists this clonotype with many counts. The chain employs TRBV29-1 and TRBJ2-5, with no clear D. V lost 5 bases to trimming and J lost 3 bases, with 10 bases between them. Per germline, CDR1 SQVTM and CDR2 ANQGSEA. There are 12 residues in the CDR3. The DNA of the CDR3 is TGCAGCGTTCGGCATTCAAAAGAGACCCAGTACTTC. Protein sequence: CSVRHSKETQYF.

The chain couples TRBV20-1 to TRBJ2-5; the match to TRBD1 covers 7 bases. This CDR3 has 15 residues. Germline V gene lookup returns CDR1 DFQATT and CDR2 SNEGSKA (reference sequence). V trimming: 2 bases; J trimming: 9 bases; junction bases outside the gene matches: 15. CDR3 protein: CSARHQSDFTGAQYF. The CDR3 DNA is TGCAGTGCTAGACATCAATCGGACTTCACAGGGGCCCAGTACTTC.

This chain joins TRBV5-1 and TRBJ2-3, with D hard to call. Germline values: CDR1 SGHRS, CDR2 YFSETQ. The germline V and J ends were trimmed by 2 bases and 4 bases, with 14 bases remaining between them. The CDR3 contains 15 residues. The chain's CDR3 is CASSFWALVADTQYF. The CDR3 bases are TGCGCCAGCAGCTTCTGGGCATTAGTCGCAGATACGCAGTATTTT.

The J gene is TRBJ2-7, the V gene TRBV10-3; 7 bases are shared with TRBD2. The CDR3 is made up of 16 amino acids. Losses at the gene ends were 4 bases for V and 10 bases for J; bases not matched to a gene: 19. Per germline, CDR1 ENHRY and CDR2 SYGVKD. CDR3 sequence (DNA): TGTGCCATCAGTGCCGATCGGGGGGTAGCGGGTTCGTCCCAGTACTTC. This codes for CAISADRGVAGSSQYF.

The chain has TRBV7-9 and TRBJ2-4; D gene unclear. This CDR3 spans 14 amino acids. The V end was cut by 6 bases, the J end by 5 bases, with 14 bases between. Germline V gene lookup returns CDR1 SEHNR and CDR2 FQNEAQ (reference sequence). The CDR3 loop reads CASRTAGDQNIQYF. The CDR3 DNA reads TGTGCCAGCAGAACTGCAGGAGACCAAAACATTCAGTACTTC.

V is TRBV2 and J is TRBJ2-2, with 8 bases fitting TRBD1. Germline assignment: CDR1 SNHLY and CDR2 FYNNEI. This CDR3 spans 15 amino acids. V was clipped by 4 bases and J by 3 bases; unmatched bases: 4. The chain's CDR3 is CASSGGTGYTGELFF. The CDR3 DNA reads TGTGCCAGCAGTGGGGGGACAGGTTACACCGGGGAGCTGTTTTTT.

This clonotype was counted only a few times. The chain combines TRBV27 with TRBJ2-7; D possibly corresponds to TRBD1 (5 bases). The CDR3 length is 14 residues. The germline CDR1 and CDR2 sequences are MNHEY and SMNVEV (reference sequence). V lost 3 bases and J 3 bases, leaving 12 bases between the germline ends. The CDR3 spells CASSLGLGHYEQYF. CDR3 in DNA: TGTGCCAGCAGTTTGGGGCTCGGACACTACGAGCAGTACTTC.

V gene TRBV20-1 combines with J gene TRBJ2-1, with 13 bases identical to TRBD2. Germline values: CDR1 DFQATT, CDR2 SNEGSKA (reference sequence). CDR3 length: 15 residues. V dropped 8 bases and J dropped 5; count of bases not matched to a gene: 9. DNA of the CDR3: TGCAGTTGGGGACGACTAGCGGGGGGAAACAATGAGCAGTTCTTC. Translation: CSWGRLAGGNNEQFF.

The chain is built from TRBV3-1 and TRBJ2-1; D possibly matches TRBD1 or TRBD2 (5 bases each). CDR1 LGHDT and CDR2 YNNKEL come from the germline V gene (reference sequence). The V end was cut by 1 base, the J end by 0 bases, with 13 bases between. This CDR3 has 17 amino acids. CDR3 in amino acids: CASSQVSGTSSYNEQFF. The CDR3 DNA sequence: TGTGCCAGCAGCCAAGTCTCCGGGACCAGCTCCTACAATGAGCAGTTCTTC.

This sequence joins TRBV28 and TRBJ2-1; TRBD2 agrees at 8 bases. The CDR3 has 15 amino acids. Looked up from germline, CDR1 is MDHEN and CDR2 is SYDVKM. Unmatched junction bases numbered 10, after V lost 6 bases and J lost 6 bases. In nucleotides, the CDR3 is TGTGCCAGCAGCCAAGCGGGGGCCATGACCAATGAGCAGTTCTTC. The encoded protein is CASSQAGAMTNEQFF.

The CDR3 protein is CAIRGLAGSNTGELFF. Written as DNA, the CDR3 is TGTGCCATCAGGGGACTAGCGGGTTCGAACACCGGGGAGCTGTTTTTT. V gene TRBV10-3 combines with J gene TRBJ2-2; 12 bases fit TRBD2. This CDR3 contains 16 residues. Germline V lookup: CDR1 ENHRY, CDR2 SYGVKD. V dropped 6 bases and J dropped 0; count of bases not matched to a gene: 2.

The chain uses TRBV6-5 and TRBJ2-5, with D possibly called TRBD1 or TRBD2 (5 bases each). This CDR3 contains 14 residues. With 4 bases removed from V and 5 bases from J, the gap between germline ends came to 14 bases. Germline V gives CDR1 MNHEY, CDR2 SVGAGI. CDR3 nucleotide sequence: TGTGCCAGCAGTTCGGGACCGGGAATCGAGACCCAGTACTTC. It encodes CASSSGPGIETQYF.

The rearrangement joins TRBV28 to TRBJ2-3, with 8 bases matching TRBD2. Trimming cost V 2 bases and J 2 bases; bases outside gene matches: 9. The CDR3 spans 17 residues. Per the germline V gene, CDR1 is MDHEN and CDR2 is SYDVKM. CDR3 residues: CASSLDRGGGPTDTQYF. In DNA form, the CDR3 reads TGTGCCAGCAGTTTAGATCGGGGCGGGGGGCCCACAGATACGCAGTATTTT.